These T cell receptor beta chains were read from a single sample in a study of beta chain features in type 1 diabetes. TCRdb keeps only in-frame clones here, not all; method: immunoSEQ multiplex PCR. Among under 250,000 clones listed, about 14% were seen once. Sequenced: naive CD4+ T cells from blood. These receptor sequences come from a woman aged 40 to 50 in good health. Each CDR3 is given with its conserved first and last residue. D genes are given only for firm matches. Only part of the rows carry a size: once, few, many, or a class if the clone is expanded.

cdr3_nt	cdr3_aa	v_call	clone_size	d_call	j_call
TGTGCCATCAGCTTAGCGGGGGCCCAGAACACCGGGGAGCTGTTTTTT	CAISLAGAQNTGELFF	TRBV10-3	few	TRBD2	TRBJ2-2
TGCGCCAGCAGCTTGGGACAGGTCCAAGAGACCCAGTACTTC	CASSLGQVQETQYF	TRBV5-1	-	-	TRBJ2-5
TGCGCCAGCAGCCCGAACGGGTATCAAGAGACCCAGTACTTC	CASSPNGYQETQYF	TRBV5-1	-	-	TRBJ2-5
TGTGCCAGCAGCGCCAGGACAGGGAGGCAAGAGACCCAGTACTTC	CASSARTGRQETQYF	TRBV9	-	TRBD1	TRBJ2-5
TGTGCCAGCAGCTTACTCGGTCGGCTAGGTGGAGATACGCAGTATTTT	CASSLLGRLGGDTQYF	TRBV11-2	-	-	TRBJ2-3
TGTGCCAGCAGCTTAGGCCGGGGGTCCTACGAGCAGTACTTC	CASSLGRGSYEQYF	TRBV7-9	few	-	TRBJ2-7
TGTGCCAGCAGCTTTATCAACACTGAAGCTTTCTTT	CASSFINTEAFF	TRBV7-9	many	-	TRBJ1-1
TGTGCCAGCAGCTTCCCCGGACAGGGAAATGAAAAACTGTTTTTT	CASSFPGQGNEKLFF	TRBV5-4	-	TRBD1	TRBJ1-4
TGTGCCAGCAGTGAAGCGCTTCAGGCAGGGGTTGCGAATGGCTACACCTTC	CASSEALQAGVANGYTF	TRBV2	few	-	TRBJ1-2
TGTGCCAGCAGCCTCCAGCGGGGGGCCACCTACGAGCAGTACTTC	CASSLQRGATYEQYF	TRBV7-2	few	TRBD2	TRBJ2-7
TGTGCCAGCTCACCCCAACCACAGGGTCCAGGGGCCAACGTCCTGACTTTC	CASSPQPQGPGANVLTF	TRBV18	-	-	TRBJ2-6
TGCGCCAGCAGCTTGGCGTTCTATCAAGAGACCCAGTACTTC	CASSLAFYQETQYF	TRBV5-1	-	-	TRBJ2-5
TGTGCGACCGGGGAAGTGGTGACCGAGACCCAGTACTTC	CATGEVVTETQYF	TRBV19	-	-	TRBJ2-5
TGTGCCAGCAGCCCCGGACAGGGGCACCACGAGCAGTACTTC	CASSPGQGHHEQYF	TRBV13	-	TRBD1	TRBJ2-7
TGTGCCAGCATCCGGGACTCTGGGGGGATTGAGCAGTTCTTC	CASIRDSGGIEQFF	TRBV5-4	-	-	TRBJ2-1
TGTGCCAGCAGCCCAGAGGCTCCGTGGACCCAGTACTTC	CASSPEAPWTQYF	TRBV7-9	many	-	TRBJ2-5
TGTGCCAGCAGCTTAGGTGGCGGGTTTAGCAATCAGCCCCAGCATTTT	CASSLGGGFSNQPQHF	TRBV11-2	-	-	TRBJ1-5
TGTGCCAGCAGCCGGATGGGGCTCGGGAGCACAGATACGCAGTATTTT	CASSRMGLGSTDTQYF	TRBV5-4	-	-	TRBJ2-3
TGCAGTGCTTTTCTTCCACAAGAAGCTTTCTTT	CSAFLPQEAFF	TRBV20-1	-	-	TRBJ1-1